Presented here are 24 T cell receptor beta chains from one specimen sequenced in a study of post-analysis software for immune sequencing data. Whole-study findings and limits: TRBV5-6, TRBV5-1 and TRBV20-1 were among several TRBV segments more frequent in patients than controls.

Unique-molecular-identifier-tagged TCR beta cDNA libraries were used. In TCRdb, the PCR reads were re-called with MiXCR into one record per CDR3 protein. This repertoire shows roughly 400,000 distinct CDR3 sequences, more than 30% found once; its top ten account for less than 8%. These receptors are not linked to any known antigen. The source material was blood. These TCRs come from a girl aged 2 to 10 with multiple sclerosis.

This sequence joins TRBV14 and TRBJ2-7; D is possibly TRBD2 (7 bases). The germline V and J ends were trimmed by 4 bases and 1 base, with 23 bases remaining between them. The germline V gene has CDR1 SGHDN and CDR2 FVKESK. This CDR3 contains 18 residues. The CDR3: CASSRDQLEGEGSYEQYF. As DNA, the CDR3 is TGTGCCAGCAGCCGAGACCAACTCGAGGGGGAGGGATCCTACGAGCAGTACTTC.

The V and J genes are TRBV28 and TRBJ2-5; TRBD2 aligns across 9 bases. Trimming at V came to 2 bases and at J to 5 bases, leaving 6 bases not matched to a gene. Per the germline V gene, CDR1 is MDHEN and CDR2 is SYDVKM. The CDR3 contains 15 residues. The CDR3 region has the DNA TGTGCCAGCAGTTTAGTAGCGGGGGCAGAGGAGACCCAGTACTTC. Its protein product is CASSLVAGAEETQYF.

This chain links TRBV12-3 or TRBV12-4 with TRBJ2-3; D is ambiguous. There are 15 residues in the CDR3. V gave up 5 bases and J gave up 4 bases, with 16 bases separating them. In nucleotides, the CDR3 is TGTGCCAGCAGTCACCGGCAAGCGTTCCCAGATACGCAGTATTTT. This encodes CASSHRQAFPDTQYF.

This chain connects TRBV29-1 to TRBJ1-5; no reliable D call. The length of the CDR3 is 14 residues. Trimming shortened V by 4 bases and J by 0 bases, and 10 bases separated the two germline ends. Germline V gene lookup returns CDR1 SQVTM and CDR2 ANQGSEA. This CDR3 is CSVVAGNSNQPQHF. The DNA for the CDR3 is TGCAGCGTTGTAGCGGGGAATAGCAATCAGCCCCAGCATTTT.

This clonotype was detected a few times. The chain recombines TRBV5-1 with TRBJ2-1; D unclear. V was pared by 0 bases and J by 6 bases, with 13 bases between. Germline V CDR1 and CDR2: SGHRS, YFSETQ. This CDR3 comprises 15 residues. The DNA for the CDR3 is TGCGCCAGCAGCTTGGTAGCCCGTAGAGGCAATGAGCAGTTCTTC. It is translated as CASSLVARRGNEQFF.

The J gene is TRBJ2-1, the V gene TRBV3-1; D unresolved. Germline CDR1 is LGHDT and CDR2 is YNNKEL (reference sequence). The CDR3 extends over 18 amino acids. Trimming cost V 1 base and J 6 bases, with 22 bases left between them. CDR3 nucleotide sequence: TGTGCCAGCAGCCAAGCGGTAAGTTCCGGGCATCCCTTCAATGAGCAGTTCTTC. Protein product: CASSQAVSSGHPFNEQFF.

This clonotype has more than one count but fewer than ten. The V call is TRBV5-1, the J call TRBJ2-1, with TRBD2 matching 14 bases. Germline CDR1 is SGHRS and CDR2 is YFSETQ. V gave up 8 bases and J gave up 14 bases; unmatched junction bases: 9. The CDR3 is 13 residues long. The CDR3 here is CASRLAGGPVEFF. CDR3 DNA sequence: TGCGCCAGTCGACTAGCGGGGGGGCCTGTCGAGTTCTTC.

V and J are TRBV9 and TRBJ1-6, with 7 bases identical to TRBD1. V lost 2 bases, J lost 10 bases, and 9 bases stayed unmatched. Germline-derived CDR1 and CDR2 are SGDLS and YYNGEE. The CDR3 sequence is 15 residues long. CDR3 amino acids: CASSVTTGEDSPLHF. The CDR3 DNA follows: TGTGCCAGCAGCGTGACCACAGGGGAGGACTCACCCCTCCACTTT. Combining the CDR3 with reference TRBV9 and TRBJ1-6 gives the whole variable domain DSGVTQTPKHLITATGQRVTLRCSPRSGDLSVYWYQQSLDQGLQFLIQYYNGEERAKGNILERFSAQQFPDLHSELNLSSLELGDSALYFCASSVTTGEDSPLHFGNGTRLTVT.

This clonotype has at least ten counts. The chain employs TRBV5-1 and TRBJ2-1; D uncertain. Germline V gene data show CDR1 as SGHRS and CDR2 as YFSETQ. The CDR3 consists of 14 residues. V lost 0 bases and J lost 5, with 9 bases in between. The CDR3 sequence is CASSLAGTNNEQFF. The CDR3 coding sequence is TGCGCCAGCAGCTTGGCTGGTACCAACAATGAGCAGTTCTTC.

V is TRBV4-2 and J is TRBJ2-3, with 8 nucleotides matching TRBD2. From germline, CDR1 is LGHNA and CDR2 YNFKEQ. The CDR3 is 15 amino acids. The trim removed 1 base at V and 4 bases at J, leaving 4 bases unmatched. CDR3: CASSQGGGGPDTQYF. The CDR3 DNA sequence: TGTGCCAGCAGCCAAGGGGGCGGGGGGCCAGATACGCAGTATTTT.

The chain joins TRBV12-3 or TRBV12-4 to TRBJ2-1; D is possibly TRBD2 (6 bases). The CDR3 spans 13 residues. The V gene lost 1 base and the J gene lost 8 bases, with 9 bases spanning the gap. The CDR3, as DNA: TGTGCCAGCAGTTTAGGACCGGGGGATGAGCAGTTCTTC. Translated: CASSLGPGDEQFF.

This clonotype was detected a few times. V gene TRBV5-1 combines with J gene TRBJ2-5; 8 bases align to TRBD2. Germline V gives CDR1 SGHRS, CDR2 YFSETQ. CDR3 length: 16 residues. Unmatched junction bases numbered 12, after V lost 6 bases and J lost 2 bases. The CDR3 spells CASIMGQAGAQETQYF. The DNA for the CDR3 is TGCGCCAGCATCATGGGGCAAGCGGGAGCTCAAGAGACCCAGTACTTC.

V is TRBV28 and J is TRBJ2-7; 9 positions match TRBD2. Germline CDR1 is MDHEN and CDR2 is SYDVKM. Germline trimming cut 6 bases from V and 1 base from J; bases unmatched to any gene: 7. The CDR3 is 15 residues long. The CDR3 nucleotides read TGTGCCAGCAGCTATAGCGGGAGCCCTTCCTACGAGCAGTACTTC. Translation gives CASSYSGSPSYEQYF. The full variable domain, in which reference TRBV28 and TRBJ2-7 provide the parts outside the CDR3, is DVKVTQSSRYLVKRTGEKVFLECVQDMDHENMFWYRQDPGLGLRLIYFSYDVKMKEKGDIPEGYSVSREKKERFSLILESASTNQTSMYLCASSYSGSPSYEQYFGPGTRLTVT.

DNA of the CDR3: TGTGCCAGCAGCTTAGGGGGGCGAGCGGTGCAAGAGACCCAGTACTTC. This gives the protein CASSLGGRAVQETQYF. This chain links TRBV7-7 with TRBJ2-5; a weak D match, TRBD1 (6 bases). CDR3 length: 16 amino acids. Germline CDR1 reads SSHAT; CDR2 reads FNYEAQ (reference sequence). Trimming pared 1 base from V and 2 bases from J, leaving 14 bases between.

V is TRBV29-1 and J is TRBJ1-4, with D perhaps matching TRBD1 (5 bases). CDR1 and CDR2 (germline): SQVTM, ANQGSEA. Trimming cost V 7 bases and J 4 bases, with 10 bases left between them. The CDR3 runs 12 residues. CDR3 residues: CSAHGGNEKLFF. The DNA of the CDR3 is TGCAGCGCCCACGGGGGTAATGAAAAACTGTTTTTT.

This clonotype was picked up a small number of times. CDR3 amino acids: CSVKYRGPSVGTDTQYF. CDR3 coding DNA: TGCAGCGTCAAATACAGGGGACCATCGGTGGGCACAGATACGCAGTATTTT. The chain is built from TRBV29-1 and TRBJ2-3; TRBD1 aligns across 7 bases. Germline V gives CDR1 SQVTM, CDR2 ANQGSEA. The V segment lost 6 bases and the J segment 1 base; nucleotides outside the gene matches: 16. This CDR3 comprises 17 residues.

The chain recombines TRBV28 with TRBJ2-7; maybe TRBD2 (6 bases). With 6 bases removed from V and 0 bases from J, the gap between germline ends came to 24 bases. From germline, CDR1 is MDHEN and CDR2 SYDVKM. The CDR3 has 18 residues. The CDR3, as DNA: TGTGCCAGCAGCCCTGGGGTAGCGGCGGCTCAAAGCTCCTACGAGCAGTACTTC. Protein sequence: CASSPGVAAAQSSYEQYF.

The chain recombines TRBV7-2 with TRBJ2-4; tentative D call: TRBD1 (6 bases). The germline V gene encodes CDR1 SGHTA and CDR2 FQGNSA. The CDR3 is 15 amino acids. The V gene lost 2 bases and the J gene lost 13 bases, with 21 bases spanning the gap. CDR3: CASSLYRQGLGEQYF. The DNA of the CDR3 is TGTGCCAGCAGCTTATATCGTCAGGGGCTCGGAGAGCAGTACTTC.

The chain has TRBV12-3 or TRBV12-4 and TRBJ2-1; 7 bases align to TRBD2. Near its end, the DNA agrees better with TRBJ2-7, so the J call may be wrong. The CDR3 length is 16 residues. CDR3 region: CASSLAGLGTYNEQYF. CDR3 sequence (DNA): TGTGCCAGCAGTTTAGCCGGACTAGGGACTTACAATGAGCAGTACTTC.

This clonotype was found a few times. V and J are TRBV15 and TRBJ2-3; TRBD2 matches at 14 bases. CDR3 length: 19 residues. Unmatched junction bases numbered 15, after V lost 5 bases and J lost 5 bases. Per the germline V gene, CDR1 is LNHNV and CDR2 is YYDKDF (reference sequence). CDR3 region: CATSPLFGTSGRGEDTQYF. The CDR3 nucleotides read TGTGCCACCAGCCCCCTCTTCGGGACTAGCGGGAGAGGTGAAGATACGCAGTATTTT.

This rearrangement joins TRBV6-6 to TRBJ1-3, with D possibly being TRBD1 (5 bases). CDR3 length: 14 amino acids. The germline V gene encodes CDR1 MNHNY and CDR2 SVGAGI (reference sequence). V lost 2 bases and J 4 bases, leaving 9 bases between the germline ends. The CDR3 reads CASSYEGEGNTIYF. CDR3 DNA: TGTGCCAGCAGTTACGAAGGGGAAGGAAACACCATATATTTT.

This clonotype was picked up a small number of times. The V and J genes are TRBV6-5 and TRBJ1-2, with D possibly being TRBD1 (5 bases). With 5 bases removed from V and 11 bases from J, the gap between germline ends came to 18 bases. This CDR3 has 13 amino acids. From germline, CDR1 is MNHEY and CDR2 SVGAGI. Written as DNA, the CDR3 is TGTGCCAGCAGTCAAGTGTCCCCCCGACAGTACACCTTC. Its translation: CASSQVSPRQYTF.

This clonotype was seen more than once but under ten times. The gene calls are TRBV9 and TRBJ2-3, with 8 bases that match TRBD2. The trim removed 5 bases at V and 0 bases at J, leaving 5 bases unmatched. CDR1 and CDR2 from the germline V gene are SGDLS and YYNGEE. The CDR3 contains 15 residues. The CDR3 nucleotides read TGTGCCAGCAGGCCAGCGGGGGACAGCACAGATACGCAGTATTTT. Protein: CASRPAGDSTDTQYF.

The chain carries TRBV21-1 and TRBJ1-5. TRBV21-1 is a pseudogene segment. CDR3 length: 10 amino acids. The CDR3 loop is CASSIRVQHF. DNA for the CDR3: TGTGCCAGCAGCATACGGGTGCAGCATTTT.